This T cell receptor beta chain is drawn from a study of blood T cell repertoires in COVID-19. As for the study in general: The United States, Italy and Spain supplied acute and convalescent COVID-19 samples. From T cells, B-cell-depleted T cells, or PBMCs came the material, which was cDNA or gDNA.

In the original processing: Reference gene primer amplification in the assay estimated nucleated cell counts. Libraries were prepared by immunoSEQ multiplex PCR; TCRdb keeps only in-frame clonotypes and omits some of them. V and J calls plus clone size are reproduced from that table; the DNA served to infer D and trimming. The table lists about 350,000 clones, over 70% of them singletons. Seattle-derived patients entered the study during active infection and were followed longitudinally. Per the germline V gene, CDR1 is SQVTM and CDR2 is ANQGSEA. Losses at the gene ends were 6 bases for V and 3 bases for J; bases not matched to a gene: 9. This CDR3 contains 14 residues.

This chain joins TRBV29-1 and TRBJ2-5; the match to TRBD1 covers 8 bases. This TCR was sampled from a woman aged 45-59 years with COVID-19, enrolled during active disease. The sample comprised peripheral blood. The CDR3 DNA sequence: TGCAGCGTGAACCGGGACAGGACTAAAGAGACCCAGTACTTC. This encodes CSVNRDRTKETQYF.